This T cell receptor beta chain was observed in a study of human T cells and chemical hapten exposure. General study findings and limits: With DPC sensitization, TCRs exceeding 1 in 1000 frequency showed no change.

This clonotype appeared many times. As yet, its antigen is unknown. Time point described: patch test 1, 2 weeks after DPC sensitization. Indicated treatment: therapeutic diphenylcyclopropenone sensitization with weekly scalp DPC. Each donor was an alopecia patient between 18 and 70 years of age who qualified for DPC. Source study methods: Individual samples carried between roughly 23,224 and 700,000 TCRs, with 95,638 as the median. TCRdb ran MiXCR on the RACE reads and lists one entry per CDR3 protein. The V and J calls come from TCRdb's annotation, not from the publication. Of approximately 400,000 distinct CDR3 sequences listed, 4.8% are singletons. Material: whole blood, obtained in connection with sensitization to the hapten diphenylcyclopropenone (DPC). The TCR comes from a woman aged 50 to 60 with alopecia areata. Some clones in this sample may be carry-over from other donors' samples.

CDR3 DNA sequence: TGTGCCAGCAGCCCTTCCGGGACAGCAGGATATTACTCTGGAAACACCATATATTTT. It encodes CASSPSGTAGYYSGNTIYF. The V and J genes are TRBV13 and TRBJ1-3; 7 bases align to TRBD1. Per germline, CDR1 PRHDT and CDR2 FYEKMQ (reference sequence). J was trimmed by 0 bases and V by 5 bases; bases with no gene match: 16. The CDR3 spans 19 residues.